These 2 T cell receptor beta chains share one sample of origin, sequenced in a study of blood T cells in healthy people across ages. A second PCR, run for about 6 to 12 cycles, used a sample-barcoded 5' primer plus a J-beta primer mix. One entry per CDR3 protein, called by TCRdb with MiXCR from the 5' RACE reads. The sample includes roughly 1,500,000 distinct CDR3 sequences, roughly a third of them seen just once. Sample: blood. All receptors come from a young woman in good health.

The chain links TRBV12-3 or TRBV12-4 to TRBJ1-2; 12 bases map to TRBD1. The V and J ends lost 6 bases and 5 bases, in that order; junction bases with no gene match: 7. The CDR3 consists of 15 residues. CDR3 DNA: TGTGCCAGCAGGCCGGGACAGGGGGCAATTTATGGCTACACCTTC. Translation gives CASRPGQGAIYGYTF.

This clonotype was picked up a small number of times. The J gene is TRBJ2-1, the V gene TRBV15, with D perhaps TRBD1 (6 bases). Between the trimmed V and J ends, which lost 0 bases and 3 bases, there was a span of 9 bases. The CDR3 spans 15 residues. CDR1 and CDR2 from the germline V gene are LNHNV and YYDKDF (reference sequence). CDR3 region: CATSRDARGYNEQFF. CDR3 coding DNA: TGTGCCACCAGCAGAGATGCCAGGGGCTACAATGAGCAGTTCTTC. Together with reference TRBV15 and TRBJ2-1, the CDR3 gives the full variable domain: DAMVIQNPRYQVTQFGKPVTLSCSQTLNHNVMYWYQQKSSQAPKLLFHYYDKDFNNEADTPDNFQSRRPNTSFCFLDIRSPGLGDTAMYLCATSRDARGYNEQFFGPGTRLTVL.